The clone carrying this T cell receptor (beta chain) was counted a few times. Its target is not known. Germline and junction disagree at one end, which may indicate a read error. No patient received treatment before thyroid surgery. This sample was included in a study of metastatic and nonmetastatic thyroid tumors. About the research overall: A comparison of repertoires was made across blood and tumor or nodule tissue from malignant and benign thyroid patients.

Original processing methods: For papillary thyroid cancer, a distant-metastasis classifier was constructed from CDR3 differences observed across clinicopathological groups. TCRdb reanalyzed the PCR reads via MiXCR. What appears here as the V and J calls and clone size reflects TCRdb's work, not the paper's. The data contain about 19,000 clones, less than 30% of them seen just once; the ten biggest clones take up roughly 3.3%. The CDR3 has 17 residues. Per germline, CDR1 MNHNS and CDR2 SASEGT. Whole-study findings and limits: The reported finding was significantly higher TCR beta diversity in malignant thyroid tumors relative to benign nodules, in blood and tumor.

Sequencing used blood. The sequence was collected from a male donor with papillary thyroid cancer or a benign thyroid nodule (not recorded which). Some clones in this sample may be carry-over from other donors' samples. The chain links TRBV6-1 to TRBJ1-2, with 8 bases lining up with TRBD1. CDR3 amino acids: CASSERDQGASDYDYTF. CDR3 DNA: TGTGCCAGCAGTGAAAGGGACCAGGGGGCTAGCGACTATGACTACACCTTC.